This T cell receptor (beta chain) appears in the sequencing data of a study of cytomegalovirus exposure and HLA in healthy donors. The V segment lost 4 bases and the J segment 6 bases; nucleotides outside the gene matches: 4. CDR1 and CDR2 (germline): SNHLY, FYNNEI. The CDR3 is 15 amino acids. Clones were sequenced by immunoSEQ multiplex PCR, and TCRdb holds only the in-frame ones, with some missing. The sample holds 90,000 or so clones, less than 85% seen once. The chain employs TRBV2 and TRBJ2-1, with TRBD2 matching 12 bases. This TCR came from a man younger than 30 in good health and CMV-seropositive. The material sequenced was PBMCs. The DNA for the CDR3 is TGTGCCAGCAGTGTCAGGACTAGCGGGATCAATGAGCAGTTCTTC. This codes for CASSVRTSGINEQFF.